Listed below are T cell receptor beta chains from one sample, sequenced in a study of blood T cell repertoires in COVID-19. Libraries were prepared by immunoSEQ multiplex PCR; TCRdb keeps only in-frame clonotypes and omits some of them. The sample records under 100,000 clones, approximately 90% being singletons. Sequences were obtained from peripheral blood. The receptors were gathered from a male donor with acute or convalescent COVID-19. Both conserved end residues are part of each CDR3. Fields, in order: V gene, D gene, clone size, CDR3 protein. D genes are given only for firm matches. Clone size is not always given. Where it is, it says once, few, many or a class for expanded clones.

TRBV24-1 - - CATSGQGTNYGYTF
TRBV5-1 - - CASSRDRQGSEKLFF
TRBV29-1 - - CSVEAQGGETQYF
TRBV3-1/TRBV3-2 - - CASSASGNIQYF
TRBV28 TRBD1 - CATGQERNQPQHF
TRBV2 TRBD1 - CASSRQGANTGELFF
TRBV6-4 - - CASRQQENTEAFF
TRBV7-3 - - CASSLYPGVNTEAFF
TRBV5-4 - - CASSPRRGLGETQYF
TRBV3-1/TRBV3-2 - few CASSQRGTRNTIYF
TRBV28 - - CASSRVGGHHANGYTF
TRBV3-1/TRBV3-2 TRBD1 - CASSRTTGIADTQYF
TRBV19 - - CASSISLSYEQYF
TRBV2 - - CASTPGVSNTEAFF
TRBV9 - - CASSVGGESSPLHF
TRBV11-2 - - CASSSLGAVDEKLFF
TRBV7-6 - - CASSQGTGYEQYF
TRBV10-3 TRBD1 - CAISDTGTGGQETQYF
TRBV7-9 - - CASSPAGENYGYTF
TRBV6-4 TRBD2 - CASSDASGDCYEQYF
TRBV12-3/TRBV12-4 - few CASSRDPSYEQYF
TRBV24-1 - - CATRALGTQYF
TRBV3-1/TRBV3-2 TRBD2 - CASSQNPSGGSYEQYF
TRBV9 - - CASSVGQRGAVETQYF
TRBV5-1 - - CASSLTGMNTEAFF
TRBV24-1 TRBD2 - CATSGQAGADNEQFF
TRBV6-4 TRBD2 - CASSARSGGGNEQFF
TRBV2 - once CASSESGVGGSEQFF
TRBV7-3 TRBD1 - CASSLVGNRGRWGDTQYF
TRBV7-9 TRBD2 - CASSLVGLAGGLTDTQYF
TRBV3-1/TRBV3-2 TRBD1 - CASSRGQGNYEQYF
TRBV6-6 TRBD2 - CASSPGLAASGRYEQYF
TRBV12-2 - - CASRLARARGVRTDTQYF
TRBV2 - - CASRLDYAENTIYF
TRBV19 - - CASSTGSNTEAFF
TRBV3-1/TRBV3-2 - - CASSQETIRPGDSPLHF
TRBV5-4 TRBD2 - CASSPPRGDTDTQYF
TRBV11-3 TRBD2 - CASSLEGSGGATIEQFF
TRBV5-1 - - CASSLQGGTEKLFF
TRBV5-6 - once CASSFGRGGVRAFF
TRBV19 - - CASSSVDSAPNYGYTF
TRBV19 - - CASSILPTVPEAFF
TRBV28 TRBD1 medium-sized CASRHTGVREKLFF
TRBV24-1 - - CATSVPRGQTSSYNSPLHF
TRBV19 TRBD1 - CASSREDRAGSPLHF
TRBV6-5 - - CASREDGQPNYGYTF
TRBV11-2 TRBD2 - CASSSTLAGERDKYF
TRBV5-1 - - CASSLAGTGELFF
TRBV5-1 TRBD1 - CASSLTGQGGGEKLFF
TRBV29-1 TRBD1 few CSTGGGPNTEAFF
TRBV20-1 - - CSASIVDTQYF